This is a list of T cell receptor beta chains from one sample in a study of T cells in Graves' hyperthyroidism and ophthalmopathy. TCRdb reanalysed the multiplex PCR reads using MiXCR and keeps one entry per CDR3 protein. The table lists about 420,000 distinct CDR3 sequences, roughly an eighth of them singletons, with more than 4.5% in the top ten. Sequencing was performed on blood. The source of these receptors is a woman between 18 and 29 years old with Graves' hyperthyroidism. Each CDR3 is given with its conserved first and last residue. D genes are given only for firm matches. Rows may omit the clone size; those that give it use once, few, many or a size class.

d_call,v_call,j_call,clone_size,cdr3_aa,cdr3_nt
TRBD2,TRBV13,TRBJ2-5,NA,CASSSEGTSGRQQETQYF,TGTGCCAGCAGCTCGGAGGGGACTAGCGGGAGGCAGCAAGAGACCCAGTACTTC
TRBD1,TRBV28,TRBJ1-1,many,CASNTGVVNTEAFF,TGTGCCAGCAATACAGGGGTGGTGAACACTGAAGCTTTCTTT
NA,TRBV15,TRBJ2-2,NA,CATSSDRNQNGELFF,TGTGCCACCAGCAGTGACAGGAATCAGAACGGGGAGCTGTTTTTT
TRBD2,TRBV7-8,TRBJ2-6,many,CASSPSGSVSGANVLTF,TGTGCCAGCAGCCCTAGCGGGAGCGTCTCTGGGGCCAACGTCCTGACTTTC
TRBD2,TRBV5-1,TRBJ2-5,many,CASSWRTSGRQETQYF,TGCGCCAGCAGCTGGAGGACTAGCGGGAGGCAAGAGACCCAGTACTTC
NA,TRBV5-5,TRBJ2-1,many,CASSLDSPLRAYINEQFF,TGTGCCAGCAGCCTCGACAGTCCCCTGAGGGCTTATATCAATGAGCAGTTCTTC
TRBD1,TRBV12-3/TRBV12-4,TRBJ2-7,many,CASTPPDRDEQYF,TGTGCCAGCACTCCCCCTGACAGGGACGAGCAGTACTTC
TRBD1,TRBV4-1,TRBJ2-1,many,CASSPGQGFNEQFF,TGCGCCAGCAGCCCCGGACAGGGTTTCAATGAGCAGTTCTTC
TRBD2,TRBV9,TRBJ2-5,many,CASSVDPGGRGETQYF,TGTGCCAGCAGCGTGGATCCAGGCGGGAGGGGAGAGACCCAGTACTTC
NA,TRBV6-1,TRBJ2-1,few,CASRPPSWSANEQFF,TGTGCCAGCAGACCACCTAGCTGGAGTGCCAATGAGCAGTTCTTC
NA,TRBV10-3,TRBJ2-3,many,CAITGLGTDTQYF,TGTGCAATCACAGGTCTTGGCACAGATACGCAGTATTTT
NA,TRBV30,TRBJ1-1,many,CAWSGTLGNTEAFF,TGTGCCTGGAGTGGGACCTTAGGGAACACTGAAGCTTTCTTT
NA,TRBV13,TRBJ2-7,few,CASSPFQGSAYEQYF,TGTGCCAGCAGCCCCTTTCAGGGGTCGGCCTACGAGCAGTACTTC
TRBD2,TRBV9,TRBJ2-1,NA,CASSVGREGVHNEQFF,TGTGCCAGCAGCGTAGGGCGGGAGGGGGTTCACAATGAGCAGTTCTTC
NA,TRBV5-6,TRBJ2-3,few,CASSFYSGTVTDTQYF,TGTGCCAGCAGCTTCTATTCAGGGACCGTCACAGATACGCAGTATTTT
TRBD2,TRBV7-8,TRBJ2-1,NA,CASSLSGTSGRIGEQFF,TGTGCCAGCAGCTTATCCGGGACTAGCGGGAGGATTGGGGAGCAGTTCTTC
NA,TRBV20-1,TRBJ2-2,many,CSARGGVTGELFF,TGCAGTGCTAGAGGAGGGGTGACCGGGGAGCTGTTTTTT
NA,TRBV4-1,TRBJ1-2,many,CASSQDAPGQGNGYTF,TGCGCCAGCAGCCAAGACGCGCCAGGCCAGGGGAATGGCTACACCTTC
NA,TRBV20-1,TRBJ2-7,many,CSARFGGAKEQYF,TGCAGTGCTAGATTCGGAGGAGCGAAGGAGCAGTACTTC
TRBD1,TRBV28,TRBJ2-1,many,CASSRDRDKDEQFF,TGTGCCAGCAGTCGGGACAGGGATAAGGATGAGCAGTTCTTC
TRBD1,TRBV5-6,TRBJ1-5,NA,CASSWRRGPLNQPQHF,TGTGCCAGCAGCTGGCGCAGGGGGCCCCTCAATCAGCCCCAGCATTTT
NA,TRBV9,TRBJ2-7,few,CASSVGGRTHEQYF,TGTGCCAGCAGCGTGGGAGGCAGGACCCACGAGCAGTACTTC
TRBD1,TRBV24-1,TRBJ2-1,few,CATSDAGTGGTNEQFF,TGTGCCACCAGTGATGCCGGGACAGGGGGCACCAATGAGCAGTTCTTC
NA,TRBV18,TRBJ2-5,many,CASSPRQTQETQYF,TGTGCCAGCTCACCCAGACAGACACAAGAGACCCAGTACTTC
NA,TRBV27,TRBJ2-1,many,CASSLLGNHGNEQFF,TGTGCCAGCAGTTTGTTAGGGAACCACGGCAATGAGCAGTTCTTC
TRBD1,TRBV7-2,TRBJ1-1,many,CASSPTGMNTEAFF,TGTGCCAGCAGCCCGACAGGGATGAACACTGAAGCTTTCTTT
TRBD2,TRBV30,TRBJ2-1,many,CAWSVSSGGYNEQFF,TGTGCCTGGAGTGTATCCAGCGGGGGATACAATGAGCAGTTCTTC
NA,TRBV29-1,TRBJ2-1,NA,CSVEGGYSYNEQFF,TGCAGCGTTGAAGGCGGGTATTCCTACAATGAGCAGTTCTTC
NA,TRBV18,TRBJ2-2,NA,CASSPPFAGNTGELFF,TGTGCCAGCTCACCACCTTTCGCCGGGAACACCGGGGAGCTGTTTTTT
NA,TRBV10-2,TRBJ1-1,many,CASTVDTEAFF,TGCGCCAGCACGGTAGACACTGAAGCTTTCTTT
NA,TRBV6-2/TRBV6-3,TRBJ2-1,NA,CASSYVGVNSFF,TGTGCCAGCAGTTACGTTGGTGTAAATTCGTTCTTC
NA,TRBV12-3/TRBV12-4,TRBJ2-3,NA,CASSSGPTQYF,TGTGCCAGCAGTTCCGGGCCTACGCAGTATTTT
TRBD1,TRBV28,TRBJ1-2,many,CAILGRTGGDYGYTF,TGTGCCATCCTGGGTAGAACAGGGGGCGACTATGGCTACACCTTC
TRBD2,TRBV15,TRBJ2-5,many,CATSRRLSGRGDETQYF,TGTGCCACCAGCAGACGTCTTAGCGGGAGAGGGGATGAGACCCAGTACTTC
TRBD1,TRBV3-1,TRBJ2-7,many,CASSQRDRVTEQYF,TGTGCCAGCAGCCAACGGGACAGGGTAACCGAGCAGTACTTC
NA,TRBV20-1,TRBJ2-7,many,CSADQGFEQYF,TGCAGTGCTGATCAGGGGTTCGAGCAGTACTTC
TRBD2,TRBV15,TRBJ2-7,few,CATSRGLAGSSYEQYF,TGTGCCACCAGCAGAGGACTAGCGGGAAGCTCCTACGAGCAGTACTTC
NA,TRBV5-8,TRBJ1-2,many,CASSQAGANYGYTF,TGTGCCAGCAGCCAGGCAGGGGCGAACTATGGCTACACCTTC
NA,TRBV28,TRBJ2-3,many,CASSFQADTQYF,TGTGCCAGCAGTTTTCAAGCAGATACGCAGTATTTT
NA,TRBV2,TRBJ2-5,NA,CASSEKTALQETQYF,TGTGCCAGCAGTGAGAAGACAGCGCTACAAGAGACCCAGTACTTC
TRBD1,TRBV15,TRBJ1-2,NA,CATSRNRDRDPYGYTF,TGTGCCACCAGCAGAAACCGGGACAGGGATCCCTATGGCTACACCTTC
NA,TRBV9,TRBJ1-2,few,CASSVGYRISNYGYTF,TGTGCCAGCAGCGTAGGATACAGAATCTCAAACTATGGCTACACCTTC
TRBD1,TRBV15,TRBJ1-4,NA,CATSRETGHNEKLFF,TGTGCCACCAGCAGGGAGACAGGGCATAATGAAAAACTGTTTTTT
NA,TRBV7-9,TRBJ2-5,many,CASSPAQPKLEQETQYF,TGTGCCAGCAGCCCCGCCCAACCAAAACTGGAGCAAGAGACCCAGTACTTC
NA,TRBV5-5,TRBJ2-7,many,CASSLPQVDNEQYF,TGTGCCAGCAGCCTACCCCAGGTCGACAACGAGCAGTACTTC
TRBD1,TRBV6-1,TRBJ1-2,NA,CASSEQTGGAVYGYTF,TGTGCCAGCAGTGAACAGACAGGGGGCGCAGTCTATGGCTACACCTTC
TRBD2,TRBV4-2,TRBJ2-3,few,CASSQDGGRASDTQYF,TGTGCCAGCAGCCAAGATGGGGGGAGGGCCTCAGATACGCAGTATTTT
NA,TRBV12-5,TRBJ1-1,many,CASGLGNTEAFF,TGTGCTAGTGGTTTGGGTAACACTGAAGCTTTCTTT
NA,TRBV7-6,TRBJ2-6,NA,CASSLELPSGANVLTF,TGTGCCAGCAGCTTAGAGCTTCCCTCTGGGGCCAACGTCCTGACTTTC
NA,TRBV15,TRBJ1-3,NA,CATSRAGARNTIYF,TGTGCCACCAGCAGAGCCGGAGCGCGAAACACCATATATTTT
TRBD1,TRBV5-1,TRBJ2-3,many,CASSFRGRGDTQYF,TGCGCCAGCAGCTTCAGGGGGCGAGGAGATACGCAGTATTTT
NA,TRBV29-1,TRBJ1-5,many,CSVVPGRDQPQHF,TGCAGCGTCGTCCCTGGTCGGGATCAGCCCCAGCATTTT
NA,TRBV27,TRBJ1-5,few,CASSLSTRVSQPQHF,TGTGCCAGCAGTTTATCTACCAGGGTAAGCCAGCCCCAGCATTTT
NA,TRBV18,TRBJ1-1,many,CASSTNRNTEAFF,TGTGCCAGCTCAACCAACAGGAACACTGAAGCTTTCTTT
NA,TRBV12-5,TRBJ2-2,NA,CASGSTTGVITGELFF,TGTGCTAGTGGTTCCACAACCGGGGTAATCACCGGGGAGCTGTTTTTT